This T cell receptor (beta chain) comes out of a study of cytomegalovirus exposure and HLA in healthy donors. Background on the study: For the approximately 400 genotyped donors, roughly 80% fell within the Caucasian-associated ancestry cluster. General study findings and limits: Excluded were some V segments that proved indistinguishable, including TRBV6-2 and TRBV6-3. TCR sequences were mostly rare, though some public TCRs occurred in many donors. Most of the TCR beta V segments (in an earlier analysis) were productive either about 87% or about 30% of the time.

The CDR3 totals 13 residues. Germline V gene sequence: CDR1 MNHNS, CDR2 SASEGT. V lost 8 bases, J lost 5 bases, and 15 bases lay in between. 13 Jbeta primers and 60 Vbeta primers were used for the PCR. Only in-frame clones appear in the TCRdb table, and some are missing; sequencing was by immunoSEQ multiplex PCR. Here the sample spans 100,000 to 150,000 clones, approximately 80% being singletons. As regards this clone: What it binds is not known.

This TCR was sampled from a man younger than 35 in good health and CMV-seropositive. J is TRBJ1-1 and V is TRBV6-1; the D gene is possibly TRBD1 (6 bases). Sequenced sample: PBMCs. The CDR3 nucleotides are TGTGCCAGCGCTGGGGGCGGGGGAACTGAAGCTTTCTTT. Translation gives CASAGGGGTEAFF.